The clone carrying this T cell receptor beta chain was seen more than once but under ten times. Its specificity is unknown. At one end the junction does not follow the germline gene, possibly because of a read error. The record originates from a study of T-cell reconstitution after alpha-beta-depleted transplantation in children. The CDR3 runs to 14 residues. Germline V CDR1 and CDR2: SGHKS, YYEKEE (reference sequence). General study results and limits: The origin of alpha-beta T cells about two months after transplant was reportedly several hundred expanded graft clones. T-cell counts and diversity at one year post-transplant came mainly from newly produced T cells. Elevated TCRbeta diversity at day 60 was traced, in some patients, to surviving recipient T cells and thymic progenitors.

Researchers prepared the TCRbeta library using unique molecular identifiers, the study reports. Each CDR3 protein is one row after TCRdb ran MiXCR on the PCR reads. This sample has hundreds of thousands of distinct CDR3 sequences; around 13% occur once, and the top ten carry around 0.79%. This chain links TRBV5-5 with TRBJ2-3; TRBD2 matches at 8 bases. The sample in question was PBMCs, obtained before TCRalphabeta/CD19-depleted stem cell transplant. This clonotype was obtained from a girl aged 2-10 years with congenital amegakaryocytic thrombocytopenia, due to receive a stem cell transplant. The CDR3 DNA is TGTGCCAGCAGCTTCCGGACTAGCAGAGATACGCAGTATTTT. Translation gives CASSFRTSRDTQYF. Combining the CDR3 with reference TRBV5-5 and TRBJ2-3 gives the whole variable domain DAGVTQSPTHLIKTRGQQVTLRCSPISGHKSVSWYQQVLGQGPQFIFQYYEKEERGRGNFPDRFSARQFPNYSSELNVNALLLGDSALYLCASSFRTSRDTQYFGPGTRLTVL.